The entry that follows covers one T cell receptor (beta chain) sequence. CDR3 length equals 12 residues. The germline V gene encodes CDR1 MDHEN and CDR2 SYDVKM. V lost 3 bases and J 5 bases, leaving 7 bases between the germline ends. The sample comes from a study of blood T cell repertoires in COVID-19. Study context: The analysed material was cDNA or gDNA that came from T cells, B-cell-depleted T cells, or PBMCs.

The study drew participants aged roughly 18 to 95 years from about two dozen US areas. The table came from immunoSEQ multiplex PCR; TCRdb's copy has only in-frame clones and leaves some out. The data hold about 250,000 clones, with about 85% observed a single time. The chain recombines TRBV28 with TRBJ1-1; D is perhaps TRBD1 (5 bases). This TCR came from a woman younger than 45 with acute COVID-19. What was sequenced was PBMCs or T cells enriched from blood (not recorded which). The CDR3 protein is CASSFKGTEAFF. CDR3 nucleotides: TGTGCCAGCAGTTTCAAGGGGACTGAAGCTTTCTTT. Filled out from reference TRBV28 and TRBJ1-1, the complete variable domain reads DVKVTQSSRYLVKRTGEKVFLECVQDMDHENMFWYRQDPGLGLRLIYFSYDVKMKEKGDIPEGYSVSREKKERFSLILESASTNQTSMYLCASSFKGTEAFFGQGTRLTVV.